This T cell receptor (beta chain) appears in the sequencing data of a study of cytotoxic CD8 clonotypes in ibrutinib-treated CLL. Overall study results and limits: The clonality went up when patients responded to ibrutinib and dropped back toward baseline at progression. Age-matched healthy donor levels were exceeded by baseline clonality, which tracked circulating CD8+ T-cell counts. Few clonotypes were public, and these shrank or held steady under treatment.

The intended depth for sequencing was 1 in 200,000 to 1 in 1 million T cells. Sequenced by immunoSEQ multiplex PCR; TCRdb stores in-frame clones only, minus some. The sample lists around 30,000 clones, 45% to 65% occurring once. Germline V lookup: CDR1 SGHAT, CDR2 FQNNGV. CDR3 length: 18 amino acids. Trimming at V came to 2 bases and at J to 1 base, leaving 14 bases not matched to a gene. On this clone: Its matching antigen is unknown.

The V call is TRBV11-2, the J call TRBJ2-7; 7 positions agree with TRBD2. Sequencing was performed on PBMCs, taken before ibrutinib treatment. This clonotype was sampled from a human donor with chronic lymphocytic leukemia. The CDR3 region is CASSLRRGGRVTSYEQYF. In nucleotides, the CDR3 is TGTGCCAGCAGCTTACGCCGCGGCGGGAGAGTGACTTCCTACGAGCAGTACTTC. Full variable domain (missing parts from reference TRBV11-2 and TRBJ2-7): EAGVAQSPRYKIIEKRQSVAFWCNPISGHATLYWYQQILGQGPKLLIQFQNNGVVDDSQLPKDRFSAERLKGVDSTLKIQPAKLEDSAVYLCASSLRRGGRVTSYEQYFGPGTRLTVT.